This T cell receptor (beta chain) was sequenced for a study of CD8+CD57+ T cells in acquired aplastic anemia. Study details: Isolated CD4+ and CD8+ cells, once sorted, yielded DNA averaging around 2.9 ug.

CDR3 length: 14 residues. V shed 7 bases and J shed 2 bases, with 14 bases lying between them. Germline CDR1 and CDR2: MRHNA and SNTAGT. A few counts support this clonotype. The target antigen is unknown. Regarding the study as a whole: About 28 sequences, all CD8+ CDR3, were shared between patients and controls. Researchers reported that CD8+ Simpson's diversity was not significantly different in patients versus controls.

Selection for sequencing was limited to patients who had shown CD8+CD57+ cell expansion by flow cytometry. As a group, the patients uniformly had severe acquired aplastic anemia. Genomic DNA provided the template from which TCR beta VDJ and CDR3 profiles were obtained. TCRdb re-analysed the reads in MiXCR, keeping a single row per CDR3 protein. The data show just over 450,000 distinct CDR3 sequences, with 25% to 40% seen just once and approximately 0.82% held by the top ten. The clonotype originates from a human donor with aplastic anemia. Material for sequencing was sorted CD4+, CD8+, or CD8+CD57+ T cells (not recorded which) from PBMCs. The chain joins TRBV6-4 to TRBJ1-1; maybe TRBD1 (5 bases). CDR3 bases: TGTGCCAGCAAGGGACGGGCAATCAACACTGAAGCTTTCTTT. The encoded protein is CASKGRAINTEAFF.